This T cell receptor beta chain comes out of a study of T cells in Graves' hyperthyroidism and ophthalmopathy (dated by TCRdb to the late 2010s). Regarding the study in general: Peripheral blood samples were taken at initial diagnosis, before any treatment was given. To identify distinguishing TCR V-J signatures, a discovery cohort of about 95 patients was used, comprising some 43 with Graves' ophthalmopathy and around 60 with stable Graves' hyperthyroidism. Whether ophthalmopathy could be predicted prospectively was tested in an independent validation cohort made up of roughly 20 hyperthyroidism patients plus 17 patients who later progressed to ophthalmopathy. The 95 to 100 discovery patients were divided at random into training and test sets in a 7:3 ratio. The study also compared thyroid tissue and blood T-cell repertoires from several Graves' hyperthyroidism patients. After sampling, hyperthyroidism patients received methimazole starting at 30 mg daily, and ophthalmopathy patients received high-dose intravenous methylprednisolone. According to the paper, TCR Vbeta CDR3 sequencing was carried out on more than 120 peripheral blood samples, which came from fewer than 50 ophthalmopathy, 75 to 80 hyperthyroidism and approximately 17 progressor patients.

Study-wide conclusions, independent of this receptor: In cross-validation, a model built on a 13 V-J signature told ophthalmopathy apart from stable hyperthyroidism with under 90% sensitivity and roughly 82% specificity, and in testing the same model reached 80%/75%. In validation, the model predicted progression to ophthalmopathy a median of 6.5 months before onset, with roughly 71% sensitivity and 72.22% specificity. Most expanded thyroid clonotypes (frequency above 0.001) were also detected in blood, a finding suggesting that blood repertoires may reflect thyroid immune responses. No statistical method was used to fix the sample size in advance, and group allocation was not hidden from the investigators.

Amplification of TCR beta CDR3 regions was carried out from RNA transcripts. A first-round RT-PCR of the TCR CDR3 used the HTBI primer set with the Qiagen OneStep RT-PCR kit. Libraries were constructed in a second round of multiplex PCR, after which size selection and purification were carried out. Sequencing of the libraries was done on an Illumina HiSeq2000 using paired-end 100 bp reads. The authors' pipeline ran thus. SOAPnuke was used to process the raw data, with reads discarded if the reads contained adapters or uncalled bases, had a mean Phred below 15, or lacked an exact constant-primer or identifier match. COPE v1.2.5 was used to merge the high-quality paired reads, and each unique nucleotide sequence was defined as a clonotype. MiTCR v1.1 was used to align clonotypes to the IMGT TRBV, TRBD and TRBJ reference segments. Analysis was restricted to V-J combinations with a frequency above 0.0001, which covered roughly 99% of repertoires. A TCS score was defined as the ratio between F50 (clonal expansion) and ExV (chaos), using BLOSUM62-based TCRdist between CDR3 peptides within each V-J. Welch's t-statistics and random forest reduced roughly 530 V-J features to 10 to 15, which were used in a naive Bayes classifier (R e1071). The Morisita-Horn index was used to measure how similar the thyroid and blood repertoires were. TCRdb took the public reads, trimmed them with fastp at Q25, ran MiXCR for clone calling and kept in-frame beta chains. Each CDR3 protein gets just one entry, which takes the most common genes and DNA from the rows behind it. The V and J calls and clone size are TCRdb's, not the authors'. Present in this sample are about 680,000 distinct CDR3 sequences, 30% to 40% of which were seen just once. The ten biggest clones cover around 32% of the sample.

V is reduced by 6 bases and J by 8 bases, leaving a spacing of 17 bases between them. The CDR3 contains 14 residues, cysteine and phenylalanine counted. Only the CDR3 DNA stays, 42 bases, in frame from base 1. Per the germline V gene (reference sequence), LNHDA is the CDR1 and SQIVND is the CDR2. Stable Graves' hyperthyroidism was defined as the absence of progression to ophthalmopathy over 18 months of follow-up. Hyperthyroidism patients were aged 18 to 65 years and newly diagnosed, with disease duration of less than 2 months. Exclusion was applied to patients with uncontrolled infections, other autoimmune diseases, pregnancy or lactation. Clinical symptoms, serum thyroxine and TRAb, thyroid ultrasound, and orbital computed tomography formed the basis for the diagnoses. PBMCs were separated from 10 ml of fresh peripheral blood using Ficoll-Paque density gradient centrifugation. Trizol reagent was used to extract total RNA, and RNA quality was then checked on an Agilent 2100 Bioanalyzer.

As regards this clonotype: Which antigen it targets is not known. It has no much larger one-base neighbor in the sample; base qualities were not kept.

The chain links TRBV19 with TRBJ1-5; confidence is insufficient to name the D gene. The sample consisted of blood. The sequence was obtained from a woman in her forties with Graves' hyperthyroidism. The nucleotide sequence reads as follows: TGTGCCAGTAGGGACGTGAGCTACGGTAAGCCCCAGCATTTT. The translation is CASRDVSYGKPQHF.